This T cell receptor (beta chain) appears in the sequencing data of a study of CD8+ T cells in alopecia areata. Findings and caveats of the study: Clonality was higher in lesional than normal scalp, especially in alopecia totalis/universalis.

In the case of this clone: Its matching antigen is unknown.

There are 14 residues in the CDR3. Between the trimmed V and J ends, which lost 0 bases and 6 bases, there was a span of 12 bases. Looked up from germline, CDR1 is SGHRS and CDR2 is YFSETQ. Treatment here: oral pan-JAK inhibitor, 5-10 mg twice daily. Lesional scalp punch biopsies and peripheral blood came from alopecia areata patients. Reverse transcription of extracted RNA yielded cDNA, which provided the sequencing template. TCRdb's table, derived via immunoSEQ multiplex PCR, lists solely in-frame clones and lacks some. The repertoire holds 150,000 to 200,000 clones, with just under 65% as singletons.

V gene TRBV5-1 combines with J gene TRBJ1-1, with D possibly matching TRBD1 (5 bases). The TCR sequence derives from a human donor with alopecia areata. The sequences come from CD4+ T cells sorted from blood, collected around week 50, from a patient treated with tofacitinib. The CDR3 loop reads CASSLGPGQAEAFF. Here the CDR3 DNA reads TGCGCCAGCAGCTTGGGTCCAGGGCAGGCTGAAGCTTTCTTT.